The 20 T cell receptor beta chains below were found in one sample sequenced in a study of blood T cell repertoires in COVID-19. TCRdb's table, derived via immunoSEQ multiplex PCR, lists solely in-frame clones and lacks some. The repertoire holds 150,000 to 200,000 clones, roughly 79% seen once, with roughly 28% in the top ten. Sample: peripheral blood. The receptors shown here come from a woman in her seventies with acute or convalescent COVID-19.

In this sample, this clone turned up once. V gene TRBV7-2 combines with J gene TRBJ2-7; possible D gene TRBD2, 6 bases. V lost 4 bases and J 7 bases, leaving 14 bases between the germline ends. The length of the CDR3 is 13 residues. Germline V gives CDR1 SGHTA, CDR2 FQGNSA. The CDR3 is CASSSQAGGEQYF. DNA for the CDR3: TGTGCCAGCAGCTCGCAAGCGGGCGGGGAGCAGTACTTC.

This chain joins TRBV5-6 and TRBJ1-2; 9 nucleotides match TRBD1. Germline V gene data show CDR1 as SGHDT and CDR2 as YYEEEE. This CDR3 is 16 amino acids long. The V segment lost 3 bases and the J segment 4 bases; nucleotides outside the gene matches: 10. CDR3 region: CASSWIQGQGRYGYTF. Here the CDR3 DNA reads TGTGCCAGCAGCTGGATCCAGGGACAGGGCCGCTATGGCTACACCTTC.

This clone has just one count. The V and J genes are TRBV6-2 or TRBV6-3 and TRBJ1-5, with D maybe TRBD1 (6 bases). The CDR3 length is 18 residues. Trimming took 2 bases from V and 0 from J, leaving 17 bases between them. Germline V gene sequence: CDR1 MNHEY, CDR2 SVGEGT. Here the CDR3 reads CASSYTASTGHSNQPQHF. The DNA of the CDR3 is TGTGCCAGCAGTTACACGGCCTCTACAGGGCATAGCAATCAGCCCCAGCATTTT.

This clone was seen a single time. The chain combines TRBV7-3 with TRBJ2-7, with D perhaps matching TRBD2 (6 bases). Germline V CDR1 and CDR2: SGHTA, FQGTGA. Deletions cut 1 base from V and 5 bases from J, with 9 bases between. This CDR3 region has 13 residues. CDR3 loop: CASSLRRDHEQYF. CDR3 DNA sequence: TGTGCCAGCAGCTTAAGGCGGGACCACGAGCAGTACTTC.

This chain links TRBV5-6 with TRBJ1-2; D is perhaps TRBD1 (6 bases). V gave up 4 bases and J gave up 5 bases, with 30 bases separating them. This CDR3 region has 19 residues. CDR1 SGHDT and CDR2 YYEEEE come from the germline V gene. CDR3 sequence: CASSPLLAGVGIKKYGYTF. The CDR3 bases are TGTGCCAGCAGCCCTCTCCTTGCAGGGGTGGGTATTAAGAAATATGGCTACACCTTC.

The count of this clone is one. The gene calls are TRBV5-5 and TRBJ1-2, with 7 bases matching TRBD1. Per the germline V gene, CDR1 is SGHKS and CDR2 is YYEKEE (reference sequence). The trim removed 6 bases at V and 8 bases at J, leaving 19 bases unmatched. The CDR3 covers 16 residues. The DNA for the CDR3 is TGTGCCAGCACCGCGTCCCCGACAGGGCGAGAGGAAGGCTACACCTTC. Residues: CASTASPTGREEGYTF.

This chain connects TRBV11-2 to TRBJ2-4; 12 nucleotides line up with TRBD2. Losses at the gene ends were 5 bases for V and 3 bases for J; bases not matched to a gene: 5. Germline V CDR1 and CDR2: SGHAT, FQNNGV. The CDR3 has 16 amino acids. CDR3 DNA: TGTGCCAGCAGCCTAGGGACTAGCGGGCTCAAAAACATTCAGTACTTC. It encodes CASSLGTSGLKNIQYF.

The rearrangement links TRBV6-5 to TRBJ2-5; D may be TRBD1 (6 bases). Trimming took 5 bases from V and 1 from J, leaving 14 bases between them. Germline CDR1 reads MNHEY; CDR2 reads SVGAGI. This CDR3 spans 15 amino acids. The DNA of the CDR3 is TGTGCCAGCAGTCTGACAGGTTTCTTCCAAGAGACCCAGTACTTC. Its translation: CASSLTGFFQETQYF.

The genes are TRBV5-6 and TRBJ1-5; D is unclear. CDR3 length: 14 residues. The germline V and J ends were trimmed by 4 bases and 7 bases, with 15 bases remaining between them. Germline-derived CDR1 and CDR2 are SGHDT and YYEEEE. The CDR3 sequence: CASSQAGRVQPQHF. As DNA, the CDR3 is TGTGCCAGCAGCCAGGCTGGGAGGGTCCAGCCCCAGCATTTT. Full variable domain (outside the CDR3, taken from reference TRBV5-6 and TRBJ1-5): DAGVTQSPTHLIKTRGQQVTLRCSPKSGHDTVSWYQQALGQGPQFIFQYYEEEERQRGNFPDRFSGHQFPNYSSELNVNALLLGDSALYLCASSQAGRVQPQHFGDGTRLSIL.

The rearrangement uses TRBV7-9 and TRBJ2-3; 12 bases map to TRBD2. The CDR3 covers 14 residues. With V trimmed by 4 bases and J by 5 bases, 1 base remained unmatched. The germline CDR1 and CDR2 sequences are SEHNR and FQNEAQ (reference sequence). CDR3 in amino acids: CASSSGLAGDTQYF. In nucleotides, the CDR3 is TGTGCCAGCAGCTCGGGACTAGCGGGAGATACGCAGTATTTT.

The CDR3: CASSPGQRWANVLTF. The CDR3 region has the DNA TGCGCCAGCAGCCCCGGACAGCGCTGGGCCAACGTCCTGACTTTC. The rearrangement links TRBV10-1 to TRBJ2-6; TRBD1 is a possible D gene (6 bases). V was cut by 6 bases and J by 5 bases, with 14 bases left in between. The CDR3 covers 15 residues. The germline V gene encodes CDR1 WNHNN and CDR2 SYGVQD (reference sequence).

V is TRBV5-6 and J is TRBJ2-7; TRBD1 might be the D (5 bases). This CDR3 is 13 amino acids long. Trimming pared 4 bases from V and 4 bases from J, leaving 12 bases between. Germline V lookup: CDR1 SGHDT, CDR2 YYEEEE. This chain's CDR3 is CASSPRTPYEQYF. CDR3 in DNA: TGTGCCAGCAGCCCGAGGACACCGTACGAGCAGTACTTC.

The chain recombines TRBV19 with TRBJ2-2, with 7 positions matching TRBD2. The CDR3 is 15 amino acids. The trim removed 9 bases at V and 2 bases at J, leaving 9 bases unmatched. Germline-derived CDR1 and CDR2 are LNHDA and SQIVND (reference sequence). The CDR3 is CASSGTGGNTGELFF. DNA of the CDR3: TGTGCCAGCTCCGGGACGGGGGGAAACACCGGGGAGCTGTTTTTT.

This clone was seen only a few times. V is TRBV27 and J is TRBJ2-5; 9 bases are shared with TRBD2. The CDR3 spans 16 residues. Germline trimming cut 1 base from V and 2 bases from J; bases unmatched to any gene: 5. Germline V gene data show CDR1 as MNHEY and CDR2 as SMNVEV (reference sequence). The CDR3 DNA reads TGTGCCAGCAGTTTATTCGCGGGAGGGGTACAAGAGACCCAGTACTTC. It is translated as CASSLFAGGVQETQYF.

The chain uses TRBV5-6 and TRBJ1-1; D perhaps matches TRBD1 (6 bases). Germline CDR1 is SGHDT and CDR2 is YYEEEE. The germline V and J ends were trimmed by 2 bases and 7 bases, with 12 bases remaining between them. The CDR3 runs to 13 residues. CDR3 coding DNA: TGTGCCAGCAGCTTTCAGGGGTTCGATGAAGCTTTCTTT. Translating gives CASSFQGFDEAFF.

The genes are TRBV13 and TRBJ2-1; 7 nucleotides match TRBD2. The V gene's germline CDR1 is PRHDT and CDR2 FYEKMQ (reference sequence). This CDR3 contains 15 residues. V was clipped by 5 bases and J by 6 bases; unmatched bases: 10. CDR3: CASSPQGGSGNEQFF. CDR3 nucleotides: TGTGCCAGCAGCCCCCAGGGCGGGAGTGGCAATGAGCAGTTCTTC.

The chain uses TRBV30 and TRBJ1-3, with 9 nucleotides matching TRBD1. There are 14 residues in the CDR3. Trimming at V came to 2 bases and at J to 4 bases, leaving 3 bases not matched to a gene. Germline CDR1 and CDR2: GTSNPN and SVGIG (reference sequence). CDR3: CAWSTGGAGNTIYF. CDR3 bases: TGTGCCTGGAGTACAGGGGGCGCGGGAAACACCATATATTTT.

The chain has TRBV2 and TRBJ2-7; 7 bases agree with TRBD2. The length of the CDR3 is 15 residues. Germline V gives CDR1 SNHLY, CDR2 FYNNEI. V shed 6 bases, J shed 5 bases, and the junction held 13 bases outside the gene matches. CDR3 coding DNA: TGTGCCAGCAGCCTAGAGGGAGGGACCCCCGACGAGCAGTACTTC. It specifies CASSLEGGTPDEQYF.

This clone has a handful of counts. The V call is TRBV5-8, the J call TRBJ1-5, with D unresolved. The CDR3 is made up of 13 amino acids. Germline-derived CDR1 and CDR2 are SGHTS and YDEGEE. The germline V and J ends were trimmed by 7 bases and 0 bases, with 8 bases remaining between them. In DNA form, the CDR3 reads TGTGCCAGCGATGCGTTTAGCAATCAGCCCCAGCATTTT. Amino acid sequence: CASDAFSNQPQHF.

The DNA for the CDR3 is TGTGCCAGTAGTATAGGTGGAGACGGAGAGACCCAGTACTTC. Translating it yields CASSIGGDGETQYF. This chain links TRBV19 with TRBJ2-5; D unclear. V was cut by 1 base and J by 4 bases, with 10 bases left in between. Germline CDR1 is LNHDA and CDR2 is SQIVND (reference sequence). The CDR3 extends over 14 amino acids.